This T cell receptor beta chain was identified during a study of shared clonotypes between healthy human individuals. Study details: Three plates were used per donor for CD4 naive, three for CD4 memory, two for CD8 naive and one for CD8 memory. Whole-study findings and limits: Among four donors, about 4.6% of naive CD4 clonotypes were found in common.

Details on this clone: Its antigen is not known.

Every subset had its genomic DNA shared out evenly among several immunoSEQ plates. Clones were read by immunoSEQ multiplex PCR, and TCRdb kept only the in-frame ones, dropping some. The data show around 610,000 clones, with approximately 96% seen just once and 0.11% held by the top ten. Terminally differentiated effector memory CD45RA+ cells were excluded by CCR7 positive selection of CD45RO-negative cells. Donors were healthy HIV-negative adults without recent acute infections or vaccinations. The clonotype was recovered from a woman aged 25 to 39 in good health. Sequencing was done on a sample of naive CD8+ T cells sorted from blood.

The chain's CDR3 is CASCRLADQETQYF. The DNA for the CDR3 is TGTGCCAGCTGCCGATTAGCGGACCAAGAGACCCAGTACTTC. The chain couples TRBV27 to TRBJ2-5; a possible D gene is TRBD2 (6 bases). The CDR3 is 14 residues long. CDR1 and CDR2 (germline): MNHEY, SMNVEV (reference sequence). With 8 bases removed from V and 0 bases from J, the gap between germline ends came to 13 bases.